The 10 T cell receptor beta chains listed next were all sequenced from one sample in a study of blood T cells in healthy people across ages. The authors ran a second PCR of 7 to 11 cycles using a sample-barcoded 5' primer and a J-beta primer mix. MiXCR was run by TCRdb on the 5' RACE reads, yielding one entry per CDR3 protein. The data hold about 1.1 million distinct CDR3 sequences, with 35% to 40% observed a single time. Sequencing was performed on blood. These receptors were taken from a man between 18 and 35 years old in good health.

This clonotype has just one count. The J gene is TRBJ1-5, the V gene TRBV14; D is unclear. Trimming took 0 bases from V and 6 from J, leaving 9 bases between them. Germline V gene data show CDR1 as SGHDN and CDR2 as FVKESK. The CDR3 length is 14 residues. The CDR3 loop is CASSQELGSQPQHF. The CDR3, as DNA: TGTGCCAGCAGCCAAGAACTGGGGAGTCAGCCCCAGCATTTT.

A remark on this clonotype: A much larger clone differs by one base, so this may be a read error. V usage is TRBV7-2 and J usage is TRBJ2-3, with unresolved D. The CDR3 sequence is 16 residues long. The V gene lost 5 bases and the J gene lost 3 bases, with 18 bases spanning the gap. In germline, CDR1 is SGHTA, CDR2 FQGNSA. The CDR3 region has the DNA TGTGCCAGCAGCCAGTGGATTAGTATGATTACAGATACGCAGTATTTT. It encodes CASSQWISMITDTQYF.

The chain has TRBV3-1 and TRBJ2-3; possibly TRBD1 or TRBD2 for D (5 bases each). Per the germline V gene, CDR1 is LGHDT and CDR2 is YNNKEL (reference sequence). The CDR3 totals 16 residues. V lost 1 base, J lost 5 bases, and 16 bases lay in between. As DNA, the CDR3 is TGTGCCAGCAGCCAAGCTAGCTCGACAGTCAGAGATACGCAGTATTTT. As protein: CASSQASSTVRDTQYF.

The J gene is TRBJ1-1, the V gene TRBV7-9, with a possible D match to TRBD1 (5 bases). Trimming shortened V by 2 bases and J by 4 bases, and 11 bases separated the two germline ends. CDR3 length: 14 amino acids. The germline V gene has CDR1 SEHNR and CDR2 FQNEAQ (reference sequence). The CDR3 loop is CASSLTRVSTEAFF. CDR3 DNA sequence: TGTGCCAGCAGCTTAACCAGGGTTAGCACTGAAGCTTTCTTT. The full variable domain, completed using reference TRBV7-9 and TRBJ1-1, is DTGVSQNPRHKITKRGQNVTFRCDPISEHNRLYWYRQTLGQGPEFLTYFQNEAQLEKSRLLSDRFSAERPKGSFSTLEIQRTEQGDSAMYLCASSLTRVSTEAFFGQGTRLTVV.

This sequence joins TRBV12-3 or TRBV12-4 and TRBJ2-3, with TRBD2 as a possible D gene (7 bases). The V and J ends lost 4 bases and 11 bases respectively, with 22 bases between them. This CDR3 comprises 15 residues. CDR3 nucleotide sequence: TGTGCCAGCAGTTCTGGGAGGGGGAGAGTAGATGTGCAGTATTTT. Its protein product is CASSSGRGRVDVQYF.

V is TRBV4-2 and J is TRBJ2-2; D uncertain. The CDR3 consists of 14 residues. Per germline, CDR1 LGHNA and CDR2 YNFKEQ. V was shortened by 0 bases and J by 4 bases, with 6 bases between the two germline ends. As DNA, the CDR3 is TGTGCCAGCAGCCAAGATGTGGGCACCGGGGAGCTGTTTTTT. It yields the protein CASSQDVGTGELFF.

Concerning this clonotype: This may come from a read error, since a much larger clone is one base off. The CDR3, as DNA: TGCAGTGCTAGGCCACCATCCCTTATGGGCAGGAACTACGAGCAGTACTTC. This sequence encodes CSARPPSLMGRNYEQYF. The chain uses TRBV20-1 and TRBJ2-7; no firm D call. The CDR3 totals 17 residues. Germline loops: CDR1 DFQATT, CDR2 SNEGSKA (reference sequence). Trimming removed 3 bases at V and 3 bases at J, with 24 bases between.

The chain joins TRBV12-3 or TRBV12-4 to TRBJ2-4; TRBD1 matches at 10 bases. There are 16 residues in the CDR3. V shed 3 bases and J 2 bases; nucleotides not matched to a gene: 4. CDR3 protein: CASSFWDRGTKNIQYF. The CDR3 nucleotides are TGTGCCAGCAGTTTCTGGGACAGGGGTACCAAAAACATTCAGTACTTC.

V gene TRBV20-1 combines with J gene TRBJ2-4; 13 bases map to TRBD2. TRBJ2-5 matches the DNA end more closely, so the J call is doubtful. The germline V gene encodes CDR1 DFQATT and CDR2 SNEGSKA (reference sequence). The CDR3 contains 18 residues. This chain's CDR3 is CSARDLTGLAGHQETQYF. The CDR3 DNA reads TGCAGTGCTAGAGATCTCACGGGACTAGCGGGGCACCAAGAGACCCAGTACTTC.

The chain links TRBV27 to TRBJ2-1, with TRBD2 matching 9 bases. The J call is in doubt because the DNA end fits TRBJ2-7 better. This CDR3 contains 14 residues. Germline V gene lookup returns CDR1 MNHEY and CDR2 SMNVEV (reference sequence). The CDR3 is CASALAGLYNEQYF. In DNA form, the CDR3 reads TGTGCCAGCGCGCTAGCGGGGCTATACAATGAGCAGTACTTC.